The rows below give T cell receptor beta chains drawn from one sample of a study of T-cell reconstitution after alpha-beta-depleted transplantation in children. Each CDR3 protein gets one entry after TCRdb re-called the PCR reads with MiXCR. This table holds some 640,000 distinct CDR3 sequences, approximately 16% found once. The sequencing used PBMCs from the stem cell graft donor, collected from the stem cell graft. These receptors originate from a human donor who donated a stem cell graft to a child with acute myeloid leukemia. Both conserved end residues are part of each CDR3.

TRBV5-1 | CASTGGEENSPLHF
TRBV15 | CATRMGLTEAFF
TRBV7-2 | CAITLGGQDFMNTEAFF
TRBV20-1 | CSAPTQQGVSGNTIYF
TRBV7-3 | CASSAGAAGSSYNEQFF
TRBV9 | CASSSTPGPHNEQFF
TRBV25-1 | CASRPGQGGLTGYTF
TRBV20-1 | CSAGDYTGEKLFF
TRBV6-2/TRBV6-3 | CASTMDGNEAFF
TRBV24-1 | CATSDLRRDRGNPEQYF
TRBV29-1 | CSVEEGGTDTQYF
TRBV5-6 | CASSLRSYNSPLHF
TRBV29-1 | CSVGLETEAFF
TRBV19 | CASSIVSPAPMNTEAFF
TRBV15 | CATSRGGARGYTF
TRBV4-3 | CASSQGTLSSTDTQYF
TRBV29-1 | CSATGQGNYGYTF
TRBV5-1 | CASSLGGHTDTQYF
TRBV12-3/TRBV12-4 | CASSYGQVYEQYF
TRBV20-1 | CSARRTSGGDNSYEQYF